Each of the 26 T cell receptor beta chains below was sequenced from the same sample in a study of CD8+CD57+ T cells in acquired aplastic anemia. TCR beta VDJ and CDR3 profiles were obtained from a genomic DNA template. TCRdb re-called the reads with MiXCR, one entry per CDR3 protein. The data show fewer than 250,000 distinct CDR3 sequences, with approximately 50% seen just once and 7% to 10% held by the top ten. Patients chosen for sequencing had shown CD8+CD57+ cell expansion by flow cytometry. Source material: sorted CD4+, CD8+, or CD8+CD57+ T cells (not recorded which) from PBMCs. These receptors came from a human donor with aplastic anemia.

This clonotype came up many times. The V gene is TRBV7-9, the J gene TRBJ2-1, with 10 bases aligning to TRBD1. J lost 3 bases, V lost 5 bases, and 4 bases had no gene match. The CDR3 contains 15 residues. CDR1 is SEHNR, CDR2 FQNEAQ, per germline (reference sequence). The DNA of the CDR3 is TGTGCCAGCAGCACCGGACAGGGGGGCTACAATGAGCAGTTCTTC. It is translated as CASSTGQGGYNEQFF.

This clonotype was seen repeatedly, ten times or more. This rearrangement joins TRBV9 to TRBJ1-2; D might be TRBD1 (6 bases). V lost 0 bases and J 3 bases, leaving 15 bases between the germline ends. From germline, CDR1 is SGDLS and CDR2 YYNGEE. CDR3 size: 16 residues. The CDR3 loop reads CASSVAHQGIDYGYTF. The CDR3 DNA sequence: TGTGCCAGCAGCGTAGCACATCAGGGGATAGACTATGGCTACACCTTC.

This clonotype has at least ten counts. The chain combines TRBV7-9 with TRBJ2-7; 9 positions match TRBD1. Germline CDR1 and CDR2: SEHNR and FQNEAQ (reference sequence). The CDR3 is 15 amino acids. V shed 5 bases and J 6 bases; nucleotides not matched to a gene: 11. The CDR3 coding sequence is TGTGCCAGCAGCGCCGGGGGACAGGGTTTTGGCGAGCAGTACTTC. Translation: CASSAGGQGFGEQYF.

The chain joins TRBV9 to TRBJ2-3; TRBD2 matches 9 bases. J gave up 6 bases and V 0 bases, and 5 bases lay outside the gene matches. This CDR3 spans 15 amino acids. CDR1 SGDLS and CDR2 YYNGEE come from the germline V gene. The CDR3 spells CASSVGSGRLDTQYF. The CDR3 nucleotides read TGTGCCAGCAGCGTAGGTAGCGGGAGACTCGATACGCAGTATTTT. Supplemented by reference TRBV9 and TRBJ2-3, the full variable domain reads DSGVTQTPKHLITATGQRVTLRCSPRSGDLSVYWYQQSLDQGLQFLIQYYNGEERAKGNILERFSAQQFPDLHSELNLSSLELGDSALYFCASSVGSGRLDTQYFGPGTRLTVL.

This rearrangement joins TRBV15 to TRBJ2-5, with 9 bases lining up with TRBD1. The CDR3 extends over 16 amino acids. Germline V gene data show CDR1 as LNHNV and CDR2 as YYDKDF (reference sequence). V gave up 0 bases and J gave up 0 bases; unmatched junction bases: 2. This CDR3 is CATSREGQGNQETQYF. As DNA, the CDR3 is TGTGCCACCAGCAGAGAGGGACAGGGTAACCAAGAGACCCAGTACTTC.

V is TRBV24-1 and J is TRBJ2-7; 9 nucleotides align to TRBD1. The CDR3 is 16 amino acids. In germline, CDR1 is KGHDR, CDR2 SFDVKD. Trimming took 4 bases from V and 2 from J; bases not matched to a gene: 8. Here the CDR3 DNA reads TGTGCCACCAGTGACCCGGAGGGGACAGGGACCTACGAGCAGTACTTC. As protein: CATSDPEGTGTYEQYF.

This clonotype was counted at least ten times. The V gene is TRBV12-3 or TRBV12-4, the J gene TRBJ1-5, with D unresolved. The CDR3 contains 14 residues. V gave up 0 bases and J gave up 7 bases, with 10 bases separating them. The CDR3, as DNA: TGTGCCAGCAGTTTAGCAGATCGCGGGCAGCCCCAGCATTTT. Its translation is CASSLADRGQPQHF.

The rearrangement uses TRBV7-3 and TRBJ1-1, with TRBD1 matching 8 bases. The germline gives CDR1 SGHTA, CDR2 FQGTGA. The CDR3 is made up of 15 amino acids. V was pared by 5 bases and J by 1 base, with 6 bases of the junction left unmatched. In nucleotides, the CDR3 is TGTGCCAGCAGCACAACAGGGGGTCCGAACACTGAAGCTTTCTTT. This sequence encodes CASSTTGGPNTEAFF.

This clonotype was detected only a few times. The CDR3 DNA reads as TGTGCCAGCAGAAATACAGGGGGCATTTTGAAGACCCAGTACTTC. This codes for CASRNTGGILKTQYF. The chain uses TRBV6-5 and TRBJ2-5, with TRBD1 matching 9 bases. This CDR3 is built from 15 residues. Germline V CDR1 and CDR2: MNHEY, SVGAGI. V shed 6 bases, J shed 6 bases, and the junction held 11 bases outside the gene matches.

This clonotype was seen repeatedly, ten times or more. CDR3 sequence (DNA): TGTGCCAGCAGCGCGGGACAGGGGTCATACAATGAGCAGTTCTTC. It translates to CASSAGQGSYNEQFF. The chain combines TRBV2 with TRBJ2-1, with 10 bases matching TRBD1. The V gene end was trimmed by 6 bases and the J gene end by 4 bases; junction bases not matched to a gene: 6. Germline V gene data show CDR1 as SNHLY and CDR2 as FYNNEI. The CDR3 spans 15 residues.

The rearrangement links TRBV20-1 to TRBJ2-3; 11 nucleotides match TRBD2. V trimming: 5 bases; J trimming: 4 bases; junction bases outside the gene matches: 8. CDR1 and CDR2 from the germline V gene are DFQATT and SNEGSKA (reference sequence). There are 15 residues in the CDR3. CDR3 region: CSAYTSGGGADTQYF. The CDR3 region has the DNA TGCAGTGCTTATACTAGCGGGGGAGGGGCAGATACGCAGTATTTT.

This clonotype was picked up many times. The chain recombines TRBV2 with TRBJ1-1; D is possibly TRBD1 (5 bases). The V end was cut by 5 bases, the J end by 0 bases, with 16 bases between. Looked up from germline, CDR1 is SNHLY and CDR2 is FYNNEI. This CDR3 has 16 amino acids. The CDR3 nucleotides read TGTGCCAGCAGTTATTACTTGACAGAAATGAACACTGAAGCTTTCTTT. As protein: CASSYYLTEMNTEAFF.

CDR3 DNA: TGTGCCAGCAATCGAAGACAGGGGGCCGATGAGCAGTTCTTC. As protein: CASNRRQGADEQFF. The chain is built from TRBV6-1 and TRBJ2-1, with TRBD1 matching 10 bases. Germline lookup yields CDR1 MNHNS and CDR2 SASEGT. The CDR3 has 14 amino acids. V lost 7 bases to trimming and J lost 8 bases; unmatched junction nucleotides: 8.

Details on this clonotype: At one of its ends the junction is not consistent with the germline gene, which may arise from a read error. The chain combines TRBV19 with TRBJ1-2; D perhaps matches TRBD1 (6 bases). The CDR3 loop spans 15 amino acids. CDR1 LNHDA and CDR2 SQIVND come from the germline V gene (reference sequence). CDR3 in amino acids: CASGIGQYPNYGYTF. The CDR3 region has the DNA TGTGCCAGTGGTATAGGACAGTACCCTAACTATGGCTACACCTTC.

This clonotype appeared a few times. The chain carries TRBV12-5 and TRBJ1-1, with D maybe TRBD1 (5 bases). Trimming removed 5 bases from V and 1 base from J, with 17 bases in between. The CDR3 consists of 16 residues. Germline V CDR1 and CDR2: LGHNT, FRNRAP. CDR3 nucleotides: TGTGCTAGTGGTCTCGGACAAACTTTCACGAACACTGAAGCTTTCTTT. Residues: CASGLGQTFTNTEAFF.

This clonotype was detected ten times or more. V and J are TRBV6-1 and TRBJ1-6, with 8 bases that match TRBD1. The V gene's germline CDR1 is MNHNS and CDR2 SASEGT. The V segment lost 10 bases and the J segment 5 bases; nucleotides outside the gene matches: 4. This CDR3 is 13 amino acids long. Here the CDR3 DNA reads TGTGCCACCAAGACAGGGGATAATTCACCCCTCCACTTT. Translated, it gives CATKTGDNSPLHF.

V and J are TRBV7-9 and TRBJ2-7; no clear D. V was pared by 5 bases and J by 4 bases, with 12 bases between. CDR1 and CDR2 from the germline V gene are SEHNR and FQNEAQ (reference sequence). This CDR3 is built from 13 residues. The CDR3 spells CASSTVVNYEQYF. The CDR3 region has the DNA TGTGCCAGCAGCACGGTCGTGAATTACGAGCAGTACTTC.

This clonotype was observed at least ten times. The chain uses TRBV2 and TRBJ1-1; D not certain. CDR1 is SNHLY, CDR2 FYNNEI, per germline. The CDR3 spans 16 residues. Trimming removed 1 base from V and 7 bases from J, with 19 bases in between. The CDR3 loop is CASSEGFRSGRDEAFF. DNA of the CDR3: TGTGCCAGCAGTGAAGGTTTCCGGAGTGGACGGGATGAAGCTTTCTTT. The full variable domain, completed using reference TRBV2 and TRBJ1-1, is EPEVTQTPSHQVTQMGQEVILRCVPISNHLYFYWYRQILGQKVEFLVSFYNNEISEKSEIFDDQFSVERPDGSNFTLKIRSTKLEDSAMYFCASSEGFRSGRDEAFFGQGTRLTVV.

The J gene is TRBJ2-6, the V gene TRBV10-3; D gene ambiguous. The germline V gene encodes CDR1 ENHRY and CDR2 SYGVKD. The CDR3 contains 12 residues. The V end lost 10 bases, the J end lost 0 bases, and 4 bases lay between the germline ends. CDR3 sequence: CATDSGANVLTF. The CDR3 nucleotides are TGTGCCACCGACTCTGGGGCCAACGTCCTGACTTTC.

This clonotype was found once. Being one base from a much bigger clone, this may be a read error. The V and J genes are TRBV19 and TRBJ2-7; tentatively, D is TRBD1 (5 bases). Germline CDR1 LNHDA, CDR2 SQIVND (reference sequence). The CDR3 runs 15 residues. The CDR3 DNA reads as TGTGCCCGTAGTATTACTACAGGAAAGATCTACGAGCAGTACTTC. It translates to CARSITTGKIYEQYF.

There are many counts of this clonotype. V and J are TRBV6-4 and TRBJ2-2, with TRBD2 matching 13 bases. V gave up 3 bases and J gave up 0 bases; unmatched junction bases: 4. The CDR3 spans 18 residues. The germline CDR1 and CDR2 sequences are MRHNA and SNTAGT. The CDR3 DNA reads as TGTGCCAGCAGTGAGACGGGACTAGCGGGATCGAACACCGGGGAGCTGTTTTTT. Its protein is CASSETGLAGSNTGELFF.

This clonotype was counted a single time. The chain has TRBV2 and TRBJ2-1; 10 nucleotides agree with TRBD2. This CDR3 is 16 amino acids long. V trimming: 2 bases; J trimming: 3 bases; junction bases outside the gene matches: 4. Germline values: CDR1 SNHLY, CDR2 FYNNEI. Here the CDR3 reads CASSERLAGNYNEQFF. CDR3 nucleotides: TGTGCCAGCAGTGAAAGACTAGCGGGTAACTACAATGAGCAGTTCTTC.

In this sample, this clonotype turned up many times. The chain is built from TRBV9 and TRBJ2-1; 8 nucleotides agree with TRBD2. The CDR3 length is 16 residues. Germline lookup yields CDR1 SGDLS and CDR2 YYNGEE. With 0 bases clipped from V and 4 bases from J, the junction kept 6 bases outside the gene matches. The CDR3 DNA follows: TGTGCCAGCAGCGTAGAGGGCGGGGGGACATACAATGAGCAGTTCTTC. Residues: CASSVEGGGTYNEQFF.

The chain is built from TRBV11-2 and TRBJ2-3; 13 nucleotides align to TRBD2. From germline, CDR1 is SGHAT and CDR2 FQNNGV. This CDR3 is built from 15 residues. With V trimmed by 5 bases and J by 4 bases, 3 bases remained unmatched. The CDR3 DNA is TGTGCCAGCAGCACTAGCGGGGGGGGTCCAGATACGCAGTATTTT. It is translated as CASSTSGGGPDTQYF.

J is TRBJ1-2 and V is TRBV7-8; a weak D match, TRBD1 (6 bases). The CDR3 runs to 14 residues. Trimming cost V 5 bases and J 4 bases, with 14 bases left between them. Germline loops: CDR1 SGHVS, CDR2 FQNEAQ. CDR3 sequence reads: CASSVGGAGYGYTF. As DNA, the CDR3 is TGTGCCAGCAGCGTCGGGGGCGCAGGCTATGGCTACACCTTC.

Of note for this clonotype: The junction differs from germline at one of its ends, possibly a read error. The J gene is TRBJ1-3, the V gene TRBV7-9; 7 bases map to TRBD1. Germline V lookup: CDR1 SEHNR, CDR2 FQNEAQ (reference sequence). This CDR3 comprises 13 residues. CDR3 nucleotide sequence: TGTGCCAGCAGCGAGGGGGCGGGAAACACCTTATATTTT. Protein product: CASSEGAGNTLYF. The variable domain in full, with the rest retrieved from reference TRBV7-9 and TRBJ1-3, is DTGVSQNPRHKITKRGQNVTFRCDPISEHNRLYWYRQTLGQGPEFLTYFQNEAQLEKSRLLSDRFSAERPKGSFSTLEIQRTEQGDSAMYLCASSEGAGNTLYFGEGSWLTVV.